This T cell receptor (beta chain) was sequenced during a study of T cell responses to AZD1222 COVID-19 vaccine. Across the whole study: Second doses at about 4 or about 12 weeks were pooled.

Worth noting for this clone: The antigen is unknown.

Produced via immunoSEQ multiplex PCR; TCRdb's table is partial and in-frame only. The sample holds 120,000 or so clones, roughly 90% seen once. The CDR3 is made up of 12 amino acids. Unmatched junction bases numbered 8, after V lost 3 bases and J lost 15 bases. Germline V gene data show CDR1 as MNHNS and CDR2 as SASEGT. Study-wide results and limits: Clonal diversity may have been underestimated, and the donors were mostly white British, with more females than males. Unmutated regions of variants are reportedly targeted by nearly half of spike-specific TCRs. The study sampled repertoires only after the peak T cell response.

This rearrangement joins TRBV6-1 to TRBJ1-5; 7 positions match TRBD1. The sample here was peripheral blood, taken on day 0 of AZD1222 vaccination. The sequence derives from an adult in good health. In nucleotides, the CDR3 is TGTGCCAGCAGTGACCCCGGACAGGCCCTGCATTTT. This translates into CASSDPGQALHF.